This T cell receptor beta chain was profiled in a study of shared clonotypes between healthy human individuals. Germline loops: CDR1 MRHNA, CDR2 SNTAGT. This CDR3 is 13 amino acids long. The ends were cut back, 3 bases at V and 5 bases at J, with 8 bases in the middle. Sequencing used immunoSEQ multiplex PCR; TCRdb keeps in-frame clones, though not all of them. The sample lists 300,000 to 350,000 clones, around 67% seen once, with around 9.3% in the top ten. Material: memory CD4+ T cells sorted from blood. Subset noted: CD45RA-negative fraction. This sequence was found in a man under 40 in good health. The rearrangement uses TRBV6-4 and TRBJ2-1; unclear D gene. This chain's CDR3 is CASSESVNNEQFF. The CDR3 DNA reads TGTGCCAGCAGTGAGTCAGTAAACAATGAGCAGTTCTTC.